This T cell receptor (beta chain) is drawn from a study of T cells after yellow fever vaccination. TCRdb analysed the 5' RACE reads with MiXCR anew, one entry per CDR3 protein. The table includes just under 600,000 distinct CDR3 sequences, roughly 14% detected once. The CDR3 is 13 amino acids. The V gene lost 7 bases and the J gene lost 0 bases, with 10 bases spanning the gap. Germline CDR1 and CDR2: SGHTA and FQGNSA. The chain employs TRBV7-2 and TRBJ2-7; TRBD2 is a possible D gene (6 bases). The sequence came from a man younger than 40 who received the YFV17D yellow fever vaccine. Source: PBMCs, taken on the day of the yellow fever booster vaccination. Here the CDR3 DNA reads TGTGCCAGCACCCCGACTAGCTCCTACGAGCAGTACTTC. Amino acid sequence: CASTPTSSYEQYF.